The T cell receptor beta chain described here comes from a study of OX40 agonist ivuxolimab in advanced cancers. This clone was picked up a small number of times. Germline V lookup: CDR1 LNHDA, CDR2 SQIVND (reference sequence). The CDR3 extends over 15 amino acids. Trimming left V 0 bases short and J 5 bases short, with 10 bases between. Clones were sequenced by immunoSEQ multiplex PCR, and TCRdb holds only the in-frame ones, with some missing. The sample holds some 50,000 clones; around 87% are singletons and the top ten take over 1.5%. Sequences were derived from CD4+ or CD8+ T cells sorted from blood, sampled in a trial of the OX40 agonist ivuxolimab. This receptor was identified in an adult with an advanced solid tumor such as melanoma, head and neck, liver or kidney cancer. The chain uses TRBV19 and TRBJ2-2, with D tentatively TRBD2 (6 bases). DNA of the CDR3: TGTGCCAGTAGTATAGAAGGGAGGCAAACCGGGGAGCTGTTTTTT. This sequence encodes CASSIEGRQTGELFF.